This TCR beta chain came from a study of blood T cell repertoires in COVID-19. As originally analysed: Estimates of nucleated cell counts were drawn from the amplification of reference gene primers. Repertoires were generated with immunoSEQ multiplex PCR, while TCRdb's copy carries only in-frame clones and drops some. Clonal size and the V and J genes are those of that table, whereas D and trimming came from the DNA. The sample has about 410,000 clones; around nine tenths are singletons. This CDR3 is 15 amino acids long. The ends were cut back, 0 bases at V and 0 bases at J, with 9 bases in the middle. Germline CDR1 and CDR2: SGHRS and YFSETQ. This clone was recorded only once. The study assigned cohorts using participant-reported clinical history. What the recovered Cohort 3 donors had was two negative PCRs, clearance, or symptom resolution.

Sequencing input: PBMCs or T cells enriched from blood (not recorded which). This sequence joins TRBV5-1 and TRBJ1-1; D is uncertain. The source is a woman aged 25-40 years who had recovered from COVID-19. CDR3 sequence reads: CASSLVGLMNTEAFF. As DNA, the CDR3 is TGCGCCAGCAGCTTGGTTGGCCTCATGAACACTGAAGCTTTCTTT.